A single sample is the source of the 22 T cell receptor beta chains below, sequenced in a study of T cells after yellow fever vaccination. Each CDR3 protein gets one entry after TCRdb re-called the 5' RACE reads with MiXCR. Seen here are about 240,000 distinct CDR3 sequences, about 7% observed once, and the top ten hold roughly 0.86%. The sample here was CD4+ T cells sorted from PBMCs, taken 15 days after the yellow fever booster vaccination. These receptors were taken from a man under 40 who received the YFV17D yellow fever vaccine.

This clonotype was recorded at least ten times. The chain is built from TRBV7-2 and TRBJ2-1, with a weak D call TRBD2 (6 bases). Trimming pared 1 base from V and 2 bases from J, leaving 12 bases between. CDR1 and CDR2 (germline): SGHTA, FQGNSA. CDR3 length equals 16 residues. CDR3 bases: TGTGCCAGCAGCTTAGAGGTGGGACTTACCTACAATGAGCAGTTCTTC. This encodes CASSLEVGLTYNEQFF.

This clonotype showed up just a few times. The chain has TRBV20-1 and TRBJ2-3; 10 nucleotides agree with TRBD2. CDR3 length equals 16 residues. Germline V gives CDR1 DFQATT, CDR2 SNEGSKA (reference sequence). V was pared by 3 bases and J by 1 base, with 7 bases of the junction left unmatched. The CDR3 coding sequence is TGCAGTGCTAGTGCTAGCGGGAGACGTGGCACAGATACGCAGTATTTT. It codes for CSASASGRRGTDTQYF.

This clonotype was counted a few times. This chain links TRBV7-2 with TRBJ1-2; a weak D match, TRBD1 (6 bases). The V gene lost 5 bases and the J gene lost 5 bases, with 18 bases spanning the gap. The CDR3 loop spans 15 amino acids. Germline-derived CDR1 and CDR2 are SGHTA and FQGNSA. CDR3 sequence (DNA): TGTGCCAGCAGCCCGGAAACAGGGATCTATTATGGCTACACCTTC. Its protein product is CASSPETGIYYGYTF.

This clonotype was detected a few times. The chain recombines TRBV10-3 with TRBJ2-7; maybe TRBD2 (6 bases). This CDR3 has 15 residues. V shed 0 bases and J shed 6 bases, with 15 bases lying between them. Germline CDR1 is ENHRY and CDR2 is SYGVKD. The CDR3 spells CAISESIGGIVEQYF. The DNA for the CDR3 is TGTGCCATCAGTGAGTCGATTGGGGGGATCGTCGAGCAGTACTTC.

This clonotype was seen a few times. The J gene is TRBJ2-3, the V gene TRBV6-2 or TRBV6-3; D possibly corresponds to TRBD2 (5 bases). Germline V lookup: CDR1 MNHEY, CDR2 SVGEGT. V lost 5 bases and J 2 bases, leaving 20 bases between the germline ends. The CDR3 runs to 17 residues. The CDR3 DNA reads TGTGCCAGCAGTGGCCGTTTAAGCGCGGGCGCCACAGATACGCAGTATTTT. Its protein is CASSGRLSAGATDTQYF.

The V and J genes are TRBV6-4 and TRBJ2-1; D is perhaps TRBD1 (6 bases). The CDR3 contains 15 residues. V lost 8 bases, J lost 2 bases, and 16 bases lay in between. In germline, CDR1 is MRHNA, CDR2 SNTAGT. CDR3 loop: CASPRRDRPYNEQFF. The CDR3 bases are TGTGCCAGCCCTAGGCGTGACAGGCCCTACAATGAGCAGTTCTTC.

This clonotype was picked up a small number of times. V gene TRBV30 combines with J gene TRBJ2-1; a weak D match, TRBD2 (5 bases). The CDR3 is 12 amino acids. V was trimmed by 4 bases and J by 4 bases, leaving 8 bases between them. In germline, CDR1 is GTSNPN, CDR2 SVGIG (reference sequence). The CDR3: CAWNPGYNEQFF. The CDR3, as DNA: TGTGCCTGGAATCCGGGATACAATGAGCAGTTCTTC.

V is TRBV7-6 and J is TRBJ2-1; 8 bases are a match to TRBD2. V was clipped by 4 bases and J by 7 bases; unmatched bases: 9. Looked up from germline, CDR1 is SGHVS and CDR2 is FNYEAQ. The CDR3 runs 15 residues. The CDR3 reads CASSSNPGLANEQFF. The CDR3 DNA follows: TGTGCCAGCAGCTCGAACCCCGGACTAGCTAATGAGCAGTTCTTC. The variable domain in full, completed from reference TRBV7-6 and TRBJ2-1, reads GAGVSQSPRYKVTKRGQDVALRCDPISGHVSLYWYRQALGQGPEFLTYFNYEAQQDKSGLPNDRFSAERPEGSISTLTIQRTEQRDSAMYRCASSSNPGLANEQFFGPGTRLTVL.

This clonotype was observed many times. J is TRBJ2-1 and V is TRBV7-2, with 8 bases identical to TRBD2. The junction had 9 bases not matched to a gene; V was cut back by 5 bases and J by 9 bases. The germline CDR1 and CDR2 sequences are SGHTA and FQGNSA. This CDR3 region has 14 residues. The CDR3 DNA reads as TGTGCCAGCAGCATTACGCCAGCGGGAGTTGAGCAGTTCTTC. Protein sequence: CASSITPAGVEQFF. Looking up the rest from reference TRBV7-2 and TRBJ2-1 gives the full variable domain: GAGVSQSPSNKVTEKGKDVELRCDPISGHTALYWYRQSLGQGLEFLIYFQGNSAPDKSGLPSDRFSAERTGGSVSTLTIQRTQQEDSAVYLCASSITPAGVEQFFGPGTRLTVL.

This clonotype has only a few counts. V is TRBV15 and J is TRBJ2-1, with 9 positions matching TRBD2. CDR3 length: 15 amino acids. V dropped 4 bases and J dropped 5; count of bases not matched to a gene: 6. CDR1 is LNHNV and CDR2 is YYDKDF in the germline V gene (reference sequence). CDR3: CATSMGGRVHNEQFF. The CDR3 coding sequence is TGTGCCACCAGCATGGGCGGGAGGGTCCACAATGAGCAGTTCTTC.

This clonotype was detected only a few times. The V gene is TRBV7-8, the J gene TRBJ1-1, with D possibly TRBD1 on 5 matching bases. CDR1 is SGHVS, CDR2 FQNEAQ, per germline. The V gene lost 5 bases and the J gene lost 5 bases, with 21 bases spanning the gap. The CDR3 totals 16 residues. DNA of the CDR3: TGTGCCAGCAGCCCTATGCAGGGAAGGGTTGGAACTGAAGCTTTCTTT. Its protein product is CASSPMQGRVGTEAFF.

This clonotype was seen a handful of times. The V call is TRBV20-1, the J call TRBJ2-2, with D unclear. The CDR3 runs 11 residues. The germline V and J ends were trimmed by 6 bases and 3 bases, with 5 bases remaining between them. Germline V gene sequence: CDR1 DFQATT, CDR2 SNEGSKA (reference sequence). CDR3 sequence reads: CSAKYTGELFF. The CDR3 nucleotides read TGCAGTGCCAAGTACACCGGGGAGCTGTTTTTT.

This clonotype was seen a few times. This chain links TRBV7-2 with TRBJ1-4; TRBD1 might be the D (5 bases). Germline V gives CDR1 SGHTA, CDR2 FQGNSA. Trimming took 5 bases from V and 5 from J, leaving 15 bases between them. The CDR3 covers 15 residues. The CDR3 region has the DNA TGTGCCAGCAGCGCCCGAGGGGCCTCGAATGAAAAACTGTTTTTT. Translating gives CASSARGASNEKLFF.

The chain uses TRBV5-5 and TRBJ1-5; weak D call: TRBD1 (5 bases). The CDR3 extends over 15 amino acids. Trimming removed 4 bases at V and 4 bases at J, with 15 bases between. Germline assignment: CDR1 SGHKS and CDR2 YYEKEE (reference sequence). In DNA, the CDR3 is TGTGCCAGCAGCACCGGGACGGCCCTAAATCAGCCCCAGCATTTT. Its protein is CASSTGTALNQPQHF.

The sample holds one count of this clonotype. The genes are TRBV20-1 and TRBJ2-7; tentatively, D is TRBD1 (5 bases). Deletions cut 2 bases from V and 3 bases from J, with 14 bases between. This CDR3 region has 14 residues. Germline assignment: CDR1 DFQATT and CDR2 SNEGSKA (reference sequence). The CDR3 coding sequence is TGCAGTGCTAGATATCTAGGCAGGGACTACGAGCAGTACTTC. Protein sequence: CSARYLGRDYEQYF.

This clonotype has a count of ten or more. The rearrangement joins TRBV20-1 to TRBJ2-3; 11 nucleotides match TRBD2. Unmatched junction bases numbered 12, after V lost 5 bases and J lost 11 bases. This CDR3 spans 14 amino acids. Germline V gives CDR1 DFQATT, CDR2 SNEGSKA (reference sequence). Written as DNA, the CDR3 is TGCAGTGCTGGCCCTAGCGGGAGGACCTATGGGCAGTATTTT. It encodes CSAGPSGRTYGQYF.

This clonotype was detected only a few times. The CDR3 DNA reads TGTGCCAGCAGCGACACAGGGGGCGGACCCCAGCCCCAGCATTTT. It is translated as CASSDTGGGPQPQHF. The chain combines TRBV3-1 with TRBJ1-5, with TRBD1 matching over 9 bases. The CDR3 has 15 residues. V lost 5 bases and J lost 7; bases outside the gene matches: 9. CDR1 and CDR2 (germline): LGHDT, YNNKEL (reference sequence).

This sequence joins TRBV7-2 and TRBJ1-5; D may be TRBD1 (6 bases). This CDR3 has 14 residues. Germline V lookup: CDR1 SGHTA, CDR2 FQGNSA. The V gene lost 2 bases and the J gene lost 7 bases, with 12 bases spanning the gap. CDR3 nucleotides: TGTGCCAGCAGCTTAATGGCAGGGGCACAGCCCCAGCATTTT. This sequence encodes CASSLMAGAQPQHF. Drawing the rest from reference TRBV7-2 and TRBJ1-5, the complete variable domain is GAGVSQSPSNKVTEKGKDVELRCDPISGHTALYWYRQSLGQGLEFLIYFQGNSAPDKSGLPSDRFSAERTGGSVSTLTIQRTQQEDSAVYLCASSLMAGAQPQHFGDGTRLSIL.

This clonotype was observed many times. This chain uses TRBV10-3 with TRBJ2-1; D is ambiguous. The germline gives CDR1 ENHRY, CDR2 SYGVKD. Trimming removed 6 bases from V and 0 bases from J, with 15 bases in between. CDR3 size: 16 residues. CDR3 sequence (DNA): TGTGCCATCAGCCCTGGGTCGCGGAGCTCCTACAATGAGCAGTTCTTC. This translates into CAISPGSRSSYNEQFF.

The rearrangement links TRBV11-1 to TRBJ2-7, with TRBD2 identical over 12 bases. J gave up 3 bases and V 7 bases, and 16 bases lay outside the gene matches. CDR1 is SGHAT and CDR2 is FQDESV in the germline V gene (reference sequence). The CDR3 totals 18 residues. CDR3 amino acids: CASTERDRGLAGGYEQYF. The CDR3 nucleotides read TGTGCCAGCACCGAGAGGGACAGGGGACTAGCGGGCGGCTACGAGCAGTACTTC. Together with reference TRBV11-1 and TRBJ2-7, the CDR3 gives the full variable domain: EAEVAQSPRYKITEKSQAVAFWCDPISGHATLYWYRQILGQGPELLVQFQDESVVDDSQLPKDRFSAERLKGVDSTLKIQPAELGDSAMYLCASTERDRGLAGGYEQYFGPGTRLTVT.

This chain connects TRBV5-1 to TRBJ2-7, with 12 bases aligning to TRBD2. V was clipped by 3 bases and J by 3 bases; unmatched bases: 7. CDR3 size: 16 residues. Germline CDR1 SGHRS, CDR2 YFSETQ. The chain's CDR3 is CASSSQLAGGLYEQYF. The CDR3 DNA is TGCGCCAGCAGCTCGCAACTAGCGGGAGGTCTCTACGAGCAGTACTTC.

CDR3 sequence reads: CASRRTGDYEQYF. DNA of the CDR3: TGTGCCAGCAGACGGACAGGGGACTACGAGCAGTACTTC. V and J are TRBV6-2 or TRBV6-3 and TRBJ2-7; 9 bases line up with TRBD1. CDR3 size: 13 residues. V shed 6 bases, J shed 3 bases, and the junction held 3 bases outside the gene matches. Germline lookup yields CDR1 MNHEY and CDR2 SVGEGT.